This T cell receptor beta chain was obtained from a study of graft-versus-host responses after intestinal transplantation. Study information: Grafts that recipients had were multivisceral, liver-intestinal, or isolated intestinal transplants. The study gave all recipients anti-thymocyte globulin induction, then tacrolimus and steroids for approximately three years.

This clone was found once. Its specificity is unknown. The CDR3 has 11 residues. Per germline, CDR1 MNHEY and CDR2 SVGAGI. V lost 8 bases to trimming and J lost 10 bases; unmatched junction nucleotides: 7. TCRdb's table, derived via immunoSEQ multiplex PCR, lists solely in-frame clones and lacks some. The data hold under 90,000 clones, with roughly 90% observed a single time. Findings and caveats of the study: Individuals who had graft-donor T cell macrochimerism had allografts that showed high graft-versus-host to host-versus-graft clonal ratios. GvH clones were found in recipient marrow; some appeared first in ileum or blood.

Specimen: unstimulated CD8+ T cells sorted from spleen or lymph node cells, collected before transplant. The chain recombines TRBV6-5 with TRBJ1-1; 7 bases align to TRBD1. This clonotype was obtained from a human donor who was the organ donor for an intestinal transplant. For the CDR3, the DNA is TGTGCCAGCGGCACGGGACAGCGAGCTTTCTTT. This encodes CASGTGQRAFF.